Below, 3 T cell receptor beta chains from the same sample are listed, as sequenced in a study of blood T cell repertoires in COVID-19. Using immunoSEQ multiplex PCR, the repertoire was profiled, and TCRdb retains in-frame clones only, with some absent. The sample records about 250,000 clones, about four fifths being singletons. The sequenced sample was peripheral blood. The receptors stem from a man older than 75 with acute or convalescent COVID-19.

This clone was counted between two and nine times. The CDR3 bases are TGTGCCAGCAGCAACCGGGATCCCATGAACACTGAAGCTTTCTTT. Its protein is CASSNRDPMNTEAFF. The rearrangement links TRBV21-1 to TRBJ1-1. TRBV21-1 constitutes a pseudogene. CDR3 size: 15 residues.

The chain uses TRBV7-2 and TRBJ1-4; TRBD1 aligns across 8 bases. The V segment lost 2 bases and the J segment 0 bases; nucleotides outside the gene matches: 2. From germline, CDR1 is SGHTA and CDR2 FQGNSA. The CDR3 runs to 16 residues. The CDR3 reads CASSLNRGATNEKLFF. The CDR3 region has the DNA TGTGCCAGCAGCTTAAACAGGGGGGCAACTAATGAAAAACTGTTTTTT.

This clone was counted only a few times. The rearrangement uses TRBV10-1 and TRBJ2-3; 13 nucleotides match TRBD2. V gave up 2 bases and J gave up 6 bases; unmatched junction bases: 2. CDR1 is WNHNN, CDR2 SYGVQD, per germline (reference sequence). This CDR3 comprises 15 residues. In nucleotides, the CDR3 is TGCGCCAGCAGTGAGGGGACTAGCGGGGTCGATACGCAGTATTTT. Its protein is CASSEGTSGVDTQYF.